Ten or more counts support the clone carrying this TCR beta chain. What it binds is not known. The germline V and J ends were trimmed by 5 bases and 0 bases, with 11 bases remaining between them. The CDR3 contains 14 residues. The sample comes from a study of T-cell reconstitution after alpha-beta-depleted transplantation in children. Points from the study as a whole: Diversity and T-cell counts at one year after transplant derived mostly from new T cells. The study traced high day-60 TCRbeta diversity in some patients to surviving recipient T cells and thymic progenitors. Expanded clones from the graft, numbering several hundred, reportedly supplied alpha-beta T cells about two months after transplant.

During its preparation, the TCRbeta library received unique molecular identifiers. TCRdb independently ran MiXCR on the PCR reads; one entry per CDR3 protein. The sample consists of around 250,000 distinct CDR3 sequences, 20% to 30% of them appearing once. Sequencing was performed on PBMCs, taken before TCRalphabeta/CD19-depleted stem cell transplant. The chain carries TRBV12-3 or TRBV12-4 and TRBJ2-7, with D tentatively TRBD2 (6 bases). The TCR sequence derives from a girl aged 2 to 9 with Fanconi anemia, due to receive a stem cell transplant. CDR3 bases: TGTGCCAGCAGTCGAACGGGGGACTCCTACGAGCAGTACTTC. Translated, it gives CASSRTGDSYEQYF.